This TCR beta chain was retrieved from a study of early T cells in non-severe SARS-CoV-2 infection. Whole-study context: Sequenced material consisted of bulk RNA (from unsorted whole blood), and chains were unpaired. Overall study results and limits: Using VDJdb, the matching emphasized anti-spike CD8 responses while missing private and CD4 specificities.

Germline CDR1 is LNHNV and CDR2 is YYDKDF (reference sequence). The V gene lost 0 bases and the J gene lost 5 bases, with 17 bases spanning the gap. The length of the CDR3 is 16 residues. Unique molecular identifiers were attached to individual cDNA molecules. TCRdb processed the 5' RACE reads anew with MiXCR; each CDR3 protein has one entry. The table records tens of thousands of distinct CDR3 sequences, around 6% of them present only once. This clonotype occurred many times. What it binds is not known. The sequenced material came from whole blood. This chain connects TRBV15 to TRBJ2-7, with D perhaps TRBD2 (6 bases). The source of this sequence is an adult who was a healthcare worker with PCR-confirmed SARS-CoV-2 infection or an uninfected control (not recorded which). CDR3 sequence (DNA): TGTGCCACCAGCAGAGATAAGGCGGGAAAGCCCCACGAGCAGTACTTC. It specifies CATSRDKAGKPHEQYF.